Below are 18 T cell receptor beta chains sequenced from a single sample in a study of Ad26.COV2.S vaccination and SARS-CoV-2 variants. Treatment in this sample: around 19 received Ad26.COV2.S at low or high dose, single or two shots; 5 received placebo; per-sample allocation not given. Specimens were obtained on day 63 following the first vaccine or placebo injection. The method was immunoSEQ multiplex PCR; TCRdb's version includes in-frame clones alone and lacks a portion of them. Of about 680,000 clones detected, about 90% appear once; the ten largest clones hold over 1.3%. The sequencing here drew on peripheral blood, taken in a trial of Ad26.COV2.S vaccine versus placebo. These receptors were taken from a person between 18 and 59 years old who received the Ad26.COV2.S COVID-19 vaccine or a placebo.

This chain uses TRBV18 with TRBJ1-4; D remains ambiguous. CDR1 KGHSH and CDR2 LQKENI come from the germline V gene. V lost 2 bases, J lost 8 bases, and 12 bases lay in between. This CDR3 has 14 amino acids. This chain's CDR3 is CASSPAAGTEKLFF. The CDR3, as DNA: TGTGCCAGCTCACCAGCGGCAGGTACCGAAAAACTGTTTTTT. Combining the CDR3 with reference TRBV18 and TRBJ1-4 gives the whole variable domain NAGVMQNPRHLVRRRGQEARLRCSPMKGHSHVYWYRQLPEEGLKFMVYLQKENIIDESGMPKERFSAEFPKEGPSILRIQQVVRGDSAAYFCASSPAAGTEKLFFGSGTQLSVL.

The CDR3 protein is CASSQDSGQGDSPLHF. The CDR3 DNA reads as TGTGCCAGCAGCCAGGATTCCGGACAGGGGGACTCACCCCTCCACTTT. This sequence joins TRBV4-2 and TRBJ1-6; 10 bases are shared with TRBD1. The germline V gene encodes CDR1 LGHNA and CDR2 YNFKEQ. CDR3 length: 16 amino acids. V lost 3 bases, J lost 10 bases, and 9 bases stayed unmatched.

This clone has a handful of counts. This sequence joins TRBV7-2 and TRBJ1-4; a weak D match, TRBD1 (5 bases). The V gene's germline CDR1 is SGHTA and CDR2 FQGNSA. Trimming cost V 4 bases and J 8 bases, with 14 bases left between them. The CDR3 has 14 residues. The CDR3 region has the DNA TGTGCCAGCAGCTCCCAGGGTATGGGAGAAAAACTGTTTTTT. Protein sequence: CASSSQGMGEKLFF.

V and J are TRBV6-6 and TRBJ2-5; 12 bases fit TRBD2. There are 15 residues in the CDR3. Losses at the gene ends were 4 bases for V and 1 base for J; bases not matched to a gene: 1. In germline, CDR1 is MNHNY, CDR2 SVGAGI (reference sequence). The CDR3: CASSSLAGGQETQYF. CDR3 DNA: TGTGCCAGCAGTTCACTAGCGGGGGGCCAAGAGACCCAGTACTTC.

CDR3: CASSYSQSSYTEAFF. The CDR3 DNA reads TGTGCCAGCAGTTACTCGCAGAGCAGCTACACTGAAGCTTTCTTT. This chain uses TRBV6-2 or TRBV6-3 with TRBJ1-1; D is ambiguous. CDR1 is MNHEY, CDR2 SVGEGT, per germline. The length of the CDR3 is 15 residues. Trimming stripped 0 bases from V and 3 bases from J, with 11 bases between.

V gene TRBV7-8 combines with J gene TRBJ2-5; 8 nucleotides line up with TRBD1. The CDR3 totals 16 residues. The V gene end was trimmed by 1 base and the J gene end by 2 bases; junction bases not matched to a gene: 6. Germline CDR1 SGHVS, CDR2 FQNEAQ. DNA for the CDR3: TGTGCCAGCAGCTTAGTAGGGGGGACAGGTCAAGAGACCCAGTACTTC. Its translation: CASSLVGGTGQETQYF.

The chain couples TRBV3-1 (or the pseudogene TRBV3-2) to TRBJ2-1; unclear D gene. Germline CDR1 reads LGHDT; CDR2 reads YNNKEL (reference sequence). V lost 7 bases and J 6 bases, leaving 16 bases between the germline ends. CDR3 size: 14 residues. CDR3 residues: CASTPGFSSNEQFF. In DNA, the CDR3 is TGTGCCAGCACCCCTGGATTCTCCAGCAATGAGCAGTTCTTC.

The CDR3, as DNA: TGTGCCACCAGGGCCGGGACTAGCTTCGCCGGGGAGCTGTTTTTT. It is translated as CATRAGTSFAGELFF. The genes are TRBV24-1 and TRBJ2-2, with TRBD2 matching 9 bases. Per the germline V gene, CDR1 is KGHDR and CDR2 is SFDVKD. The CDR3 is made up of 15 amino acids. Unmatched junction bases numbered 8, after V lost 7 bases and J lost 6 bases.

This chain connects TRBV13 to TRBJ2-3; a possible D gene is TRBD2 (6 bases). V was cut by 6 bases and J by 4 bases, with 26 bases left in between. Germline-derived CDR1 and CDR2 are PRHDT and FYEKMQ (reference sequence). There are 18 residues in the CDR3. CDR3 sequence: CASRLSTGVRDLADTQYF. The CDR3 region has the DNA TGTGCCAGCAGACTCTCGACGGGAGTCCGAGATCTCGCAGATACGCAGTATTTT.

The chain joins TRBV21-1 to TRBJ1-4; the D call of TRBD1 is as the table states it, not checked on the DNA. TRBV21-1 is assigned pseudogene status. The CDR3 length is 16 residues. As DNA, the CDR3 is TGTGCCAGCAGCTTCCGACAGGGGGGAACTAATGAAAAACTGTTTTTT. It yields the protein CASSFRQGGTNEKLFF.

Here the CDR3 DNA reads TGTGCCTGGAGTGTAAGAGGGGGCGGGAACTATGGCTACACCTTC. Protein product: CAWSVRGGGNYGYTF. This rearrangement joins TRBV30 to TRBJ1-2; TRBD1 agrees at 7 bases. Germline V gives CDR1 GTSNPN, CDR2 SVGIG (reference sequence). The CDR3 sequence is 15 residues long. J gave up 2 bases and V 0 bases, and 6 bases lay outside the gene matches.

In its sample, this clone was seen once. V is TRBV2 and J is TRBJ2-1, with a weak D call TRBD2 (7 bases). With 4 bases removed from V and 6 bases from J, the gap between germline ends came to 16 bases. The CDR3 spans 15 residues. Per the germline V gene, CDR1 is SNHLY and CDR2 is FYNNEI. In DNA, the CDR3 is TGTGCCAGCAGTGTGGGAGGGGGGGAACCCAATGAGCAGTTCTTC. It is translated as CASSVGGGEPNEQFF.

This sequence joins TRBV18 and TRBJ1-5, with D hard to call. V was shortened by 3 bases and J by 6 bases, with 15 bases between the two germline ends. CDR3 size: 15 residues. CDR1 is KGHSH and CDR2 is LQKENI in the germline V gene. CDR3 sequence: CASSPAPAPSQPQHF. The CDR3 DNA reads TGTGCCAGCTCACCGGCTCCGGCCCCAAGTCAGCCCCAGCATTTT.

The chain links TRBV5-1 to TRBJ1-2; no clear D. V shed 3 bases and J shed 0 bases, with 9 bases lying between them. Germline V gene sequence: CDR1 SGHRS, CDR2 YFSETQ. The CDR3 runs 14 residues. CDR3: CASSWDGSNYGYTF. DNA for the CDR3: TGCGCCAGCAGCTGGGATGGATCTAACTATGGCTACACCTTC.

V and J are TRBV5-5 and TRBJ1-2, with 8 bases aligning to TRBD1. Losses at the gene ends were 4 bases for V and 0 bases for J; bases not matched to a gene: 5. CDR3 length: 15 residues. Germline V gives CDR1 SGHKS, CDR2 YYEKEE (reference sequence). CDR3 in DNA: TGTGCCAGCAGCCCCCGACAGGGGCCTAACTATGGCTACACCTTC. This encodes CASSPRQGPNYGYTF. Using reference TRBV5-5 and TRBJ1-2 for the parts outside the CDR3, the full variable domain is DAGVTQSPTHLIKTRGQQVTLRCSPISGHKSVSWYQQVLGQGPQFIFQYYEKEERGRGNFPDRFSARQFPNYSSELNVNALLLGDSALYLCASSPRQGPNYGYTFGSGTRLTVV.

The V and J genes are TRBV5-1 and TRBJ1-3; TRBD1 might be the D (5 bases). This CDR3 has 15 residues. Germline CDR1 SGHRS, CDR2 YFSETQ. V lost 4 bases to trimming and J lost 4 bases, with 15 bases between them. CDR3 sequence (DNA): TGCGCCAGCAGCCCTGACGGGACCCACGGAAACACCATATATTTT. This encodes CASSPDGTHGNTIYF. The full variable domain, its missing parts supplied by reference TRBV5-1 and TRBJ1-3, is KAGVTQTPRYLIKTRGQQVTLSCSPISGHRSVSWYQQTPGQGLQFLFEYFSETQRNKGNFPGRFSGRQFSNSRSEMNVSTLELGDSALYLCASSPDGTHGNTIYFGEGSWLTVV.

This clone was seen a few times. The same CDR3 arises from other DNA sequences in this sample as well. The V call is TRBV7-8, the J call TRBJ1-6; D unresolved. Deletions cut 3 bases from V and 0 bases from J, with 6 bases between. The germline V gene has CDR1 SGHVS and CDR2 FQNEAQ. This CDR3 region has 15 residues. CDR3 loop: CASSFRSSYNSPLHF. The CDR3 coding sequence is TGTGCCAGCAGCTTCAGAAGCTCCTATAATTCACCCCTCCACTTT.

The chain is built from TRBV27 and TRBJ2-7; a possible D gene is TRBD1 (6 bases). The length of the CDR3 is 15 residues. V gave up 1 base and J gave up 2 bases, with 12 bases separating them. Looked up from germline, CDR1 is MNHEY and CDR2 is SMNVEV (reference sequence). The DNA of the CDR3 is TGTGCCAGCAGTTTATTGTCAGCAGGGGCCTACGAGCAGTACTTC. It translates to CASSLLSAGAYEQYF.